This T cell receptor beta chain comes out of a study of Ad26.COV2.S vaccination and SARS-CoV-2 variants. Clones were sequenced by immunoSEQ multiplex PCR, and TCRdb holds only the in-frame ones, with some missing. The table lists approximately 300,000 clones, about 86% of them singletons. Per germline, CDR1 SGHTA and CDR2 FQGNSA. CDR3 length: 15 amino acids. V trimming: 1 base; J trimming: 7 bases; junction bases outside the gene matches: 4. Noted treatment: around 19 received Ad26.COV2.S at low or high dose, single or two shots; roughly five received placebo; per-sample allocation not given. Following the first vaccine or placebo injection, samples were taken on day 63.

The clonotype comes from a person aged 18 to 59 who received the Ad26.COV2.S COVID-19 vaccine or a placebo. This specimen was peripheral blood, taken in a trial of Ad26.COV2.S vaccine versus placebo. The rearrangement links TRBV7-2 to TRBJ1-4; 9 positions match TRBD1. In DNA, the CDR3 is TGTGCCAGCAGCTTAGTAGACAGGGGGAGTGAAAAACTGTTTTTT. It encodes CASSLVDRGSEKLFF.